The entry below gives a single T cell receptor beta chain sequence along with its context. The antigen is undetermined. The primer mix had 60 Vbeta and 13 Jbeta primers. Assay: immunoSEQ multiplex PCR; the TCRdb copy retains only in-frame clones and omits some. The table includes 250,000 or so clones, 80% to 95% detected once. This specimen belongs to a study of cytomegalovirus exposure and HLA in healthy donors. Study observations and caveats: Later analysis suggested links between common viral pathogens and several top significant clusters.

CDR1 and CDR2 from the germline V gene are WSHSY and SAAADI. V lost 5 bases to trimming and J lost 0 bases, with 5 bases between them. CDR3 size: 14 residues. The sample was PBMCs. The receptor was isolated from a girl aged 2-10 years in good health and CMV-seronegative. J is TRBJ2-6 and V is TRBV10-2, with unresolved D. The CDR3 is CASSYSSGANVLTF. CDR3 sequence (DNA): TGCGCCAGCAGTTACAGCTCTGGGGCCAACGTCCTGACTTTC.